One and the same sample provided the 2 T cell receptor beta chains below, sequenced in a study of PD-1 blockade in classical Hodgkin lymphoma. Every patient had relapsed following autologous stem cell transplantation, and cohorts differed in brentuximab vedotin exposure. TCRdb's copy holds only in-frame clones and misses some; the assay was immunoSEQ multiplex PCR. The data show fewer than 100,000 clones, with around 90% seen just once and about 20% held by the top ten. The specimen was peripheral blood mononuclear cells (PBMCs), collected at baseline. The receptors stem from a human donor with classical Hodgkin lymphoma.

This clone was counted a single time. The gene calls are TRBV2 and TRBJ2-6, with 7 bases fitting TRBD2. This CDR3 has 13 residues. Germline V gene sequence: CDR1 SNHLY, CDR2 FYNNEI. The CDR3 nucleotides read TGTGCGGGGAGGGAGGACGGGGCCAACGTCCTGACTTTC. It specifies CAGREDGANVLTF.

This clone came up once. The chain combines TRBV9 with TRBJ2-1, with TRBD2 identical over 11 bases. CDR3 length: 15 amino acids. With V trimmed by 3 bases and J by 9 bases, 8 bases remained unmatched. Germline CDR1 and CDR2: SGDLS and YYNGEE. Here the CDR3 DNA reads TGTGCCAGCAGCGCGTCTTCCGGGACTAGCGGTGAGCAGTTCTTC. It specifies CASSASSGTSGEQFF.